The T cell receptor beta chain under discussion was sequenced for a study of T-cell memory formation after mild COVID-19 (dated by TCRdb to the early 2020s). Regarding the research as a whole: Most TCR sequence clusters were specific to one of the two donors. Longitudinal TCRalpha and TCRbeta repertoire sequencing tracked T-cell clones expanding and contracting after mild COVID-19 in a couple of donors. Two young, previously healthy adult volunteers, one female and one male, were included in the cohort. The full study reports these points: Clones contracting from day 15 to 85 had balanced CD4/CD8 phenotypes, while a second wave expanding from day 15 to 37 was biased towards CD4+. Only a couple of mild cases were covered by the study, and larger cohorts that include severe cases with pre-infection samples were considered necessary. Some responding clones were detected in pre-infection memory, which suggested that pre-existing cross-reactive memory T cells had joined the SARS-CoV-2 response. Contracting CD4+ clones turned up mainly in the CM and EM memory subsets, whereas EMRA was where CD8+ clones were enriched. The second-wave clones that peaked on day 37 were not confirmed to be SARS-CoV-2 specific.

Ficoll-Paque density gradient centrifugation was used to isolate PBMCs. From cysteine to phenylalanine, the CDR3 is 14 amino acids long. This entry keeps only the CDR3 DNA: 42 bases, framed from base 1. Unmatched junction bases come to 3, with V trimmed by 5 bases and J by 7 bases. CDR1 and CDR2 were assigned from the germline V gene as KGHDR and SFDVKD. Sequencing was carried out with an Illumina NovaSeq 6000. Using 5'RACE with constant-segment primers, TCRalpha and TCRbeta cDNA libraries were constructed, with sample barcodes and unique molecular identifiers added in the process. RNA was extracted from every sample with Trizol reagent. Library amplification was performed in two PCR steps, and a second sample barcode and Illumina TruSeq adapters were introduced in the second step. The libraries were sequenced on an Illumina NovaSeq using 2 x 150 bp paired-end reads. Concerning the study's data processing: The reads were demultiplexed and collapsed into UMI-guided consensus sequences using migec v1.2.7. With mixcr v2.1.11, UMI consensuses were aligned to TRA and TRB V and J templates and assembled into clonotypes. Expanded or contracted clonotypes were those called significant by both edgeR and NoisET, with noise models trained on biological replicates. For edgeR calls, the thresholds were a false discovery rate-adjusted p below 0.01 and a log2 fold-change of 1. As an exploratory analysis of dynamics, PCA with hierarchical clustering was applied to max-normalized trajectories of the 1000 most abundant clonotypes. The CD4 or CD8 phenotype of responding clones was assigned using the separately sequenced CD4+ and CD8+ repertoires. TCRdb's own reprocessing of the public reads used fastp at Q25 and MiXCR and kept productive beta chains. Every CDR3 protein is listed once, alongside the most common genes and DNA of its rows. The V and J calls were determined by TCRdb, not by the authors. This sample gives about 560,000 distinct CDR3 sequences in total; around a sixth of them show up just once. Together, the top ten hold 8.1% of the sample.

This clonotype was observed a few times. The target of this receptor is not known. No much larger clone is present one base from it, and per-base qualities are unavailable. The sequence was obtained from an adult woman who had mild COVID-19 (a few samples of this study predate the infection). The sample titles of this study are shuffled in the database, so cell type and time point are left out; the donor was told from shared clones. The rearranged chain carries TRBV24-1 and TRBJ2-1; 11 of the junction bases match TRBD2. Material: PBMCs or a T cell subset sorted from them (not recorded which). The CDR3 in this case is CATSGPSGGNEQFF. The DNA sequence reads TGTGCCACCAGTGGGCCTAGCGGGGGGAATGAGCAGTTCTTC.